What follows is one T cell receptor beta chain and its context. Its antigen is not known. The entry originates in a study of blood T cell dynamics during melanoma immunotherapy. Study-wide results and limits: Unlike progressors, later disease-control patients had W3 repertoires gaining clonality or diversity.

Stated time point: pre-treatment baseline. Samples come from before therapy and from week 3 after the first blockade cycle. At 12 weeks after first infusion, RECIST 1.1 defined response for most patients. The repertoire was sequenced with immunoSEQ multiplex PCR; TCRdb's copy has only in-frame clones and lacks some. The sample lists approximately 6,800 clones; around 81% were seen once. Per the germline V gene, CDR1 is MNHNY and CDR2 is SVGAGI (reference sequence). The CDR3 has 13 residues. The V and J ends lost 3 bases and 3 bases respectively, with 9 bases between them. Specimen: blood, collected from a patient treated with checkpoint blockade. This chain connects TRBV6-6 to TRBJ2-7; D might be TRBD1 (5 bases). The TCR was taken from a human donor with melanoma. This CDR3 reads CASSYGAGYEQYF. For the CDR3, the DNA is TGTGCCAGCAGTTATGGGGCTGGCTACGAGCAGTACTTC.